The source of this T cell receptor (beta chain) is a study of regulatory T cells in long-lasting Graves disease. As for the study in general: The definition of persistent Graves' disease was over 5 years of antithyroid drugs with positive TSH receptor antibodies.

Through Arm-PCR of CDR3 regions and iRepertoire HTBI primers, TCR beta libraries were built. Via MiXCR, TCRdb re-called the multiplex PCR reads, giving one row per CDR3 protein. The data show a few hundred thousand distinct CDR3 sequences, with less than 25% seen just once and around 26% held by the top ten. Time point indicated: persistent/refractory GD, antithyroid drugs over 5 years with positive TRAb. Scientists built the TCR library using RNA that was extracted from PBMCs. From an endocrinology department in Xi'an, China, came the patients. The table lists this clonotype with a few counts. Its antigen is unidentified. CDR3 length: 16 amino acids. V gave up 5 bases and J gave up 4 bases, with 21 bases separating them. CDR1 is LNHDA and CDR2 is SQIVND in the germline V gene (reference sequence). Study conclusions and caveats: Persistent Graves' patients possessed reduced TCR diversity relative to recently diagnosed ones. Among persistent patients, a larger number of public clonotypes were shared (approximately 2,900) than among newly diagnosed patients (just over 950).

The sample in question was peripheral blood mononuclear cells (PBMCs), obtained when the disease was refractory, from a patient treated with antithyroid drugs. The chain recombines TRBV19 with TRBJ2-7; D might be TRBD1 (5 bases). The sequence derives from a female donor with Graves disease. This CDR3 is CASSYEDGRGAYEQYF. As DNA, the CDR3 is TGTGCCAGTAGTTATGAAGACGGGCGTGGGGCGTACGAGCAGTACTTC.